The 20 T cell receptor beta chains below all came from one sample that was sequenced in a study of human T cells and chemical hapten exposure. From the RACE reads, TCRdb called clonotypes with MiXCR, one entry per CDR3 protein. This sample yields under 70,000 distinct CDR3 sequences, of which 10% to 12% are seen a single time; around 4.1% belongs to the top ten. Time point: pre-sensitization, week 0. Documented treatment: therapeutic diphenylcyclopropenone sensitization with weekly scalp DPC. The material was whole blood, obtained in connection with sensitization to the hapten diphenylcyclopropenone (DPC). All receptors come from a middle-aged woman with alopecia areata. Some clones in this sample may be carry-over from other donors' samples.

This clonotype was seen many times. The rearrangement links TRBV18 to TRBJ1-5; 7 positions agree with TRBD1. V lost 1 base to trimming and J lost 6 bases; unmatched junction nucleotides: 6. This CDR3 has 15 amino acids. Germline V gives CDR1 KGHSH, CDR2 LQKENI. The CDR3 spells CASSPLQGWGQPQHF. The CDR3 nucleotides read TGTGCCAGCTCACCACTACAGGGGTGGGGTCAGCCCCAGCATTTT.

The chain carries TRBV5-4 and TRBJ2-7, with TRBD2 matching over 13 bases. With 4 bases clipped from V and 3 bases from J, the junction kept 7 bases outside the gene matches. This CDR3 region has 16 residues. Per the germline V gene, CDR1 is SGHNT and CDR2 is YYREEE (reference sequence). The CDR3 is CASSPGTSGKHYEQYF. CDR3 nucleotide sequence: TGTGCCAGCAGCCCCGGGACTAGCGGGAAGCACTACGAGCAGTACTTC.

This clonotype was seen repeatedly, ten times or more. The chain is built from TRBV10-2 and TRBJ2-3, with D perhaps TRBD2 (6 bases). The germline V gene has CDR1 WSHSY and CDR2 SAAADI. The CDR3 runs 14 residues. Trimming took 10 bases from V and 6 from J, leaving 20 bases between them. The CDR3 spells CATTFAAGLDTQYF. The CDR3 coding sequence is TGCGCCACCACATTCGCGGCGGGACTCGATACGCAGTATTTT.

In its sample, this clonotype was seen many times. The chain is built from TRBV7-8 and TRBJ2-7, with TRBD1 identical over 8 bases. V dropped 5 bases and J dropped 0; count of bases not matched to a gene: 6. CDR1 is SGHVS and CDR2 is FQNEAQ in the germline V gene. The CDR3 covers 15 residues. Here the CDR3 reads CASSHRDRPSYEQYF. For the CDR3, the DNA is TGTGCCAGCAGCCACCGGGACAGGCCCTCCTACGAGCAGTACTTC.

The rearrangement links TRBV3-1 to TRBJ2-7; weak D call: TRBD1 (5 bases). The CDR3 is 14 residues long. V lost 6 bases and J lost 1, with 13 bases in between. CDR1 is LGHDT, CDR2 YNNKEL, per germline (reference sequence). The CDR3 loop reads CASSPQTVSYEQYF. Here the CDR3 DNA reads TGTGCCAGCAGTCCCCAGACAGTTTCCTACGAGCAGTACTTC.

This clonotype was counted at least ten times. The chain couples TRBV6-6 to TRBJ2-1, with D unclear. Germline CDR1 MNHNY, CDR2 SVGAGI (reference sequence). The CDR3 loop spans 13 amino acids. Trimming pared 5 bases from V and 5 bases from J, leaving 10 bases between. CDR3 coding DNA: TGTGCCAGCAGTCCCCACCCCGACAATGAGCAGTTCTTC. It encodes CASSPHPDNEQFF.

This clonotype was counted ten times or more. The chain recombines TRBV6-5 with TRBJ2-7, with D unresolved. Germline assignment: CDR1 MNHEY and CDR2 SVGAGI. Trimming removed 2 bases at V and 6 bases at J, with 20 bases between. The CDR3 has 16 amino acids. CDR3 in amino acids: CASSYIGLGKQGEQYF. The CDR3 coding sequence is TGTGCCAGCAGTTACATTGGCCTAGGCAAGCAAGGCGAGCAGTACTTC.

This clonotype has ten or more counts. The chain links TRBV5-1 to TRBJ2-1; D gene ambiguous. V was trimmed by 0 bases and J by 7 bases, leaving 17 bases between them. Germline CDR1 and CDR2: SGHRS and YFSETQ. This CDR3 comprises 16 residues. The CDR3: CASSLAGNSVGNEQFF. In DNA form, the CDR3 reads TGCGCCAGCAGCTTGGCCGGAAACTCCGTGGGGAATGAGCAGTTCTTC.

The chain uses TRBV5-8 and TRBJ2-4; weak D call: TRBD1 (6 bases). The CDR3 has 16 amino acids. Between the trimmed V and J ends, which lost 4 bases and 1 base, there was a span of 15 bases. Looked up from germline, CDR1 is SGHTS and CDR2 is YDEGEE. CDR3 DNA sequence: TGTGCCAGCAGCAGCTACAGGGCTCCCGCCAAAAACATTCAGTACTTC. This sequence encodes CASSSYRAPAKNIQYF.

This clonotype was seen only a few times. The J gene is TRBJ2-5, the V gene TRBV5-1; D is possibly TRBD1 or TRBD2 (5 bases each). Between the trimmed V and J ends, which lost 0 bases and 5 bases, there was a span of 8 bases. The CDR3 contains 13 residues. CDR1 and CDR2 (germline): SGHRS, YFSETQ. CDR3 coding DNA: TGCGCCAGCAGCTTGGCTGGGGGTGAGACCCAGTACTTC. Translation: CASSLAGGETQYF.

This clonotype was seen at least ten times. CDR3 amino acids: CASSGSQLYNEQFF. The CDR3 region has the DNA TGTGCCAGCAGTGGGTCCCAGCTCTACAATGAGCAGTTCTTC. The chain carries TRBV2 and TRBJ2-1; D is unclear. V lost 4 bases and J lost 3, with 10 bases in between. The CDR3 runs to 14 residues. The germline gives CDR1 SNHLY, CDR2 FYNNEI.

This chain links TRBV29-1 with TRBJ1-1, with TRBD1 matching 7 bases. Germline-derived CDR1 and CDR2 are SQVTM and ANQGSEA. The CDR3 contains 11 residues. With V trimmed by 5 bases and J by 8 bases, 5 bases remained unmatched. CDR3 region: CSVKEDREAFF. CDR3 nucleotide sequence: TGCAGCGTTAAGGAGGACAGGGAAGCTTTCTTT.

For this clonotype: A much larger clone is a single base away; this may be a read error. This chain joins TRBV6-2 or TRBV6-3 and TRBJ2-3; D is unclear. This CDR3 is 13 amino acids long. CDR1 and CDR2 (germline): MNHEY, SVGEGT. CDR3 sequence (DNA): TGTGCCAGCAGCTACCAGCGCACAGATACGCAGTGTTTT. This translates into CASSYQRTDTQCF.

The V call is TRBV7-9, the J call TRBJ1-1; D remains unclear. CDR3 length: 15 residues. Trimming stripped 5 bases from V and 0 bases from J, with 13 bases between. Germline V gene lookup returns CDR1 SEHNR and CDR2 FQNEAQ (reference sequence). The CDR3 coding sequence is TGTGCCAGCAGCGCTGCGGAAGGTATGAACACTGAAGCTTTCTTT. Protein product: CASSAAEGMNTEAFF.

The chain joins TRBV12-3 or TRBV12-4 to TRBJ2-7, with 10 nucleotides matching TRBD2. Germline trimming cut 6 bases from V and 1 base from J; bases unmatched to any gene: 6. This CDR3 has 15 residues. CDR3 in amino acids: CASSLLAGWSYEQYF. The CDR3 DNA sequence: TGTGCCAGCAGCCTACTAGCGGGGTGGTCCTACGAGCAGTACTTC.

This clonotype was detected only a few times. This chain uses TRBV7-9 with TRBJ1-5; TRBD1 might be the D (5 bases). Germline values: CDR1 SEHNR, CDR2 FQNEAQ (reference sequence). The V gene lost 1 base and the J gene lost 4 bases, with 8 bases spanning the gap. The length of the CDR3 is 14 residues. CDR3 sequence reads: CASSLGRANQPQHF. CDR3 coding DNA: TGTGCCAGCAGCTTAGGCAGGGCGAATCAGCCCCAGCATTTT.

The CDR3 is CSARDHRSNSPLHF. CDR3 DNA sequence: TGCAGTGCTAGAGATCACCGAAGTAATTCACCCCTCCACTTT. The J gene is TRBJ1-6, the V gene TRBV20-1, with D unclear. Germline V gives CDR1 DFQATT, CDR2 SNEGSKA (reference sequence). This CDR3 is built from 14 residues. V lost 0 bases and J 6 bases, leaving 9 bases between the germline ends.

This clonotype showed up many times. The chain employs TRBV19 and TRBJ1-6; possible D gene TRBD1, 6 bases. Germline values: CDR1 LNHDA, CDR2 SQIVND (reference sequence). The CDR3 has 13 residues. The V gene lost 8 bases and the J gene lost 9 bases, with 14 bases spanning the gap. CDR3 loop: CASETGRGSPLHF. DNA of the CDR3: TGTGCCAGTGAAACAGGGAGAGGTTCACCCCTCCACTTT. Complete variable domain (other parts from reference TRBV19 and TRBJ1-6): DGGITQSPKYLFRKEGQNVTLSCEQNLNHDAMYWYRQDPGQGLRLIYYSQIVNDFQKGDIAEGYSVSREKKESFPLTVTSAQKNPTAFYLCASETGRGSPLHFGNGTRLTVT.

This clonotype was counted at least ten times. The V and J genes are TRBV11-2 and TRBJ2-1, with D hard to call. The CDR3 contains 13 residues. Germline CDR1 SGHAT, CDR2 FQNNGV. Between the trimmed V and J ends, which lost 3 bases and 8 bases, there was a span of 11 bases. The CDR3 DNA is TGTGCCAGCAGCTTCAGAGAGAGCTATGAGCAGTTCTTC. This sequence encodes CASSFRESYEQFF. The variable domain in full, completed from reference TRBV11-2 and TRBJ2-1, reads EAGVAQSPRYKIIEKRQSVAFWCNPISGHATLYWYQQILGQGPKLLIQFQNNGVVDDSQLPKDRFSAERLKGVDSTLKIQPAKLEDSAVYLCASSFRESYEQFFGPGTRLTVL.

At least ten counts were recorded for this clonotype. This sequence joins TRBV7-6 and TRBJ2-1; the D gene is possibly TRBD2 (5 bases). Trimming pared 0 bases from V and 2 bases from J, leaving 8 bases between. Germline V gene data show CDR1 as SGHVS and CDR2 as FNYEAQ. There are 15 residues in the CDR3. CDR3 sequence: CASSLAGDAYNEQFF. The CDR3, as DNA: TGTGCCAGCAGCTTAGCGGGAGACGCCTACAATGAGCAGTTCTTC.